The clone carrying this T cell receptor beta chain has only a few counts. Its antigen is undetermined. This sample was taken from a study of response to subunit inactivated influenza vaccine. Notes on the study in general: Researchers suggested that each seasonal influenza vaccination recruits few new T cells.

V trimming: 0 bases; J trimming: 5 bases; junction bases outside the gene matches: 7. CDR1 and CDR2 from the germline V gene are SGHTA and FQGTGA. This CDR3 spans 17 amino acids. TCRdb reanalysed the RT-PCR reads using MiXCR and keeps one entry per CDR3 protein. The sample lists 540,000 or so distinct CDR3 sequences, around 13% occurring once. This chain links TRBV7-3 with TRBJ2-2; 9 bases match TRBD1. The receptor was isolated from a man between 50 and 59 years old who received an inactivated influenza vaccine. The material sequenced was PBMCs from blood, taken roughly 47 days after vaccination. CDR3 nucleotides: TGTGCCAGCAGCTTAACGTCCGGGACAGGGCCAACCGGGGAGCTGTTTTTT. This gives the protein CASSLTSGTGPTGELFF.